This paragraph covers one T cell receptor beta chain sequence. Its antigen is unidentified. The read ends 3 residues before the CDR3 terminus; that terminus is restored from the germline J gene. This table comes from immunoSEQ multiplex PCR, and its TCRdb copy is limited to in-frame clones, with some not included. This sample carries under 40,000 clones, with under 8.5% going to the ten biggest clones. The data derive from a study of T cells in women clearing cervical HPV infection. The wider study: Controls' single incident HPV16 infection cleared within 12 months without precancer.

Germline-derived CDR1 and CDR2 are SGHNT and YYREEE (reference sequence). The CDR3 loop spans 16 amino acids. The ends were cut back, 5 bases at V and 3 bases at J, with 15 bases in the middle. The study, taken as a whole, reports: Combining TCR richness with V gene abundances gave approximately 0.8 AUC.

This chain uses TRBV5-4 with TRBJ2-6; a possible D gene is TRBD1 (6 bases). Specimen: blood buffy coat. The TCR sequence derives from a woman aged 18-69 years with a cervical HPV16 infection that either progressed to CIN3+ or cleared (not recorded which). CDR3 DNA (partial): TGTGCCAGCAGTCTAATTACAGGGTATGGGGCCAACGTC. Amino acids: CASSLITGYGANV. The entire CDR3 protein is CASSLITGYGANVLTF.